The 4 T cell receptor beta chains below all came from one sample that was sequenced in a study of control samples from healthy donors and cancer patients. Profiled with immunoSEQ multiplex PCR; TCRdb holds only in-frame clones, not every one. The sample has over 150,000 clones, 90% to 95% seen once; the top ten hold over 1.3%. The specimen sequenced was blood. These receptors were collected from a woman aged 18-29 years in good health.

The rearrangement uses TRBV4-2 and TRBJ2-7, with 7 bases aligning to TRBD1. Germline CDR1 is LGHNA and CDR2 is YNFKEQ. The ends lost 4 bases at V and 5 bases at J; junction bases unmatched: 5. The CDR3 is 13 amino acids. This CDR3 reads CASSPGDRNEQYF. The CDR3 DNA reads TGTGCCAGCAGCCCCGGGGACAGAAACGAGCAGTACTTC.

The CDR3 region is CASSSSRELTQYF. Here the CDR3 DNA reads TGTGCCAGTAGTTCTTCCCGGGAATTGACGCAGTATTTT. The V gene is TRBV19, the J gene TRBJ2-3, with D perhaps TRBD2 (5 bases). The CDR3 contains 13 residues. Germline V gene sequence: CDR1 LNHDA, CDR2 SQIVND (reference sequence). Deletions cut 5 bases from V and 9 bases from J, with 15 bases between.

The chain combines TRBV9 with TRBJ2-3; D perhaps matches TRBD2 (6 bases). Trimming took off 3 bases at V and 6 bases at J, with 17 bases between the two ends. The CDR3 is 15 residues long. CDR1 and CDR2 (germline): SGDLS, YYNGEE. The CDR3 region is CASSEAAGPSDTQYF. CDR3 coding DNA: TGTGCCAGCAGCGAGGCGGCGGGGCCTTCGGATACGCAGTATTTT.

The chain carries TRBV11-3 and TRBJ2-7; TRBD1 is a possible D gene (6 bases). The germline CDR1 and CDR2 sequences are SGHNT and YENEEA. V was trimmed by 4 bases and J by 5 bases, leaving 9 bases between them. The CDR3 has 12 residues. CDR3 in amino acids: CASSSHRDEQYF. As DNA, the CDR3 is TGTGCCAGCAGCTCCCACAGGGACGAGCAGTACTTC.